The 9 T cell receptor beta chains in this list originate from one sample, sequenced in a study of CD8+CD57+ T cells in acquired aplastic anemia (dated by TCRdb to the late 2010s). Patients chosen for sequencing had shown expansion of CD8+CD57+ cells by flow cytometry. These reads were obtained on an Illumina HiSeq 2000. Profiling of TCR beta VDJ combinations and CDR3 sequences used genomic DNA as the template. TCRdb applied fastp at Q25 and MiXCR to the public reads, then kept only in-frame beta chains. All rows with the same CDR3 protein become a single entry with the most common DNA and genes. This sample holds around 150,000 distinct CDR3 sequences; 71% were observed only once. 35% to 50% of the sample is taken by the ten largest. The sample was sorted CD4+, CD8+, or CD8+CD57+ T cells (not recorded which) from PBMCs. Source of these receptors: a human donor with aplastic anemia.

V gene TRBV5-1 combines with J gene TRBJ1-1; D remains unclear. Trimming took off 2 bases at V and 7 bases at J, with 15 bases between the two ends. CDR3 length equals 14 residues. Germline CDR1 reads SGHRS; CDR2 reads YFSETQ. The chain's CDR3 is CASSLGSGIDEAFF. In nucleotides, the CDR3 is TGCGCCAGCAGCTTAGGTTCTGGGATAGATGAAGCTTTCTTT.

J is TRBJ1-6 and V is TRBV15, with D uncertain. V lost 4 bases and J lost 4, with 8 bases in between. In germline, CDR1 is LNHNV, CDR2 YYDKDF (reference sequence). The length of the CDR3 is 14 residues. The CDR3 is CATSNWPYNSPLHF. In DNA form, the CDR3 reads TGTGCCACCAGCAACTGGCCTTATAATTCACCCCTCCACTTT.

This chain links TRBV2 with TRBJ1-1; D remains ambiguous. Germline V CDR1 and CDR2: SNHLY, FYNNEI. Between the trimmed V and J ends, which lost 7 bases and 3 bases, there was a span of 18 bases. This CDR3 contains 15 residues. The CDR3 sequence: CASTDRAPWDTEAFF. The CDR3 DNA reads TGTGCCAGCACAGACCGGGCCCCTTGGGACACTGAAGCTTTCTTT.

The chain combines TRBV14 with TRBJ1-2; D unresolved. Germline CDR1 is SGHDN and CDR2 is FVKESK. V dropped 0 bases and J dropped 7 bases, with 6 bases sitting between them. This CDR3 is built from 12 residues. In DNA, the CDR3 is TGTGCCAGCAGCCAAGAGTCTATTGGCTACACCTTC. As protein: CASSQESIGYTF.

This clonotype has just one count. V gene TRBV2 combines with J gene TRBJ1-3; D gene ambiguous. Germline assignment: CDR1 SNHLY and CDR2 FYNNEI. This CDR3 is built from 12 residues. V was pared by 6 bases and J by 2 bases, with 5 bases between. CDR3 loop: CASRTTGNTIYF. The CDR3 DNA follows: TGTGCCAGCAGGACTACTGGAAACACCATATATTTT.

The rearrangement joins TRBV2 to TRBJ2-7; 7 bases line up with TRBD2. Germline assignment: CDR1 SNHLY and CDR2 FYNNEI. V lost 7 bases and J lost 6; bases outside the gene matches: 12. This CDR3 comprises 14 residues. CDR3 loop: CASTVGRGRSEQYF. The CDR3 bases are TGTGCCAGCACCGTAGGGCGGGGGAGGAGCGAGCAGTACTTC.

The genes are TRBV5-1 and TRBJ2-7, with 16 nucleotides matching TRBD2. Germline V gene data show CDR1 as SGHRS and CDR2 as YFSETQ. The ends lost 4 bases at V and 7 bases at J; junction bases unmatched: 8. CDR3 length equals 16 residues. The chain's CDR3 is CASSAGTSGGAREQYF. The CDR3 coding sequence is TGCGCCAGCAGCGCCGGGACTAGCGGGGGGGCTAGGGAGCAGTACTTC.

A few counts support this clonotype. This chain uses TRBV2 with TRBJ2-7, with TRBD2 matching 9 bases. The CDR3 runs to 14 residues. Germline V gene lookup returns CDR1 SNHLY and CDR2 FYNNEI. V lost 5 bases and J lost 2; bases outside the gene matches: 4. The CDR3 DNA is TGTGCCAGCAGTCCGACTAGCGGCACCTACGAGCAGTACTTC. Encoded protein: CASSPTSGTYEQYF.

CDR3: CASSLGPGQTETQYF. The CDR3 DNA reads as TGTGCCAGCAGCTTGGGACCGGGACAGACGGAGACCCAGTACTTC. This rearrangement joins TRBV5-5 to TRBJ2-5; 7 bases are shared with TRBD1. CDR3 length: 15 residues. Per the germline V gene, CDR1 is SGHKS and CDR2 is YYEKEE (reference sequence). With 0 bases clipped from V and 5 bases from J, the junction kept 7 bases outside the gene matches. The variable domain in full, with the rest retrieved from reference TRBV5-5 and TRBJ2-5, is DAGVTQSPTHLIKTRGQQVTLRCSPISGHKSVSWYQQVLGQGPQFIFQYYEKEERGRGNFPDRFSARQFPNYSSELNVNALLLGDSALYLCASSLGPGQTETQYFGPGTRLLVL.